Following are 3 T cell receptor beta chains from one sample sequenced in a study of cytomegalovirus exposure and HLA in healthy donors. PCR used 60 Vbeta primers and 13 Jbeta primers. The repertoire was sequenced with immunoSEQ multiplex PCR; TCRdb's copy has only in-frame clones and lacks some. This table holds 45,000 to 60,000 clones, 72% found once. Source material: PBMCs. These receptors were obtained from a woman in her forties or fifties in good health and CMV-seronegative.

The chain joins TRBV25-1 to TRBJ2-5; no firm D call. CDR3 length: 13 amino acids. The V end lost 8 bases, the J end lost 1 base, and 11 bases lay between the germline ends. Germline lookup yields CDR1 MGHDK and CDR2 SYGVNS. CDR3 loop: CASASGSQETQYF. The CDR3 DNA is TGTGCCAGCGCCTCCGGGTCCCAAGAGACCCAGTACTTC. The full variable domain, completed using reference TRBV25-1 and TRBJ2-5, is EADIYQTPRYLVIGTGKKITLECSQTMGHDKMYWYQQDPGMELHLIHYSYGVNSTEKGDLSSESTVSRIRTEHFPLTLESARPSHTSQYLCASASGSQETQYFGPGTRLLVL.

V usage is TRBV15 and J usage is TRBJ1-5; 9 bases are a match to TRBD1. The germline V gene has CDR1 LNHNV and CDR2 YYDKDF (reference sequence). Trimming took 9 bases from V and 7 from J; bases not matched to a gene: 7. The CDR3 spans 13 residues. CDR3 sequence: CATGDRVGQPQHF. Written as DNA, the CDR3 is TGTGCCACAGGGGACAGGGTCGGGCAGCCCCAGCATTTT.

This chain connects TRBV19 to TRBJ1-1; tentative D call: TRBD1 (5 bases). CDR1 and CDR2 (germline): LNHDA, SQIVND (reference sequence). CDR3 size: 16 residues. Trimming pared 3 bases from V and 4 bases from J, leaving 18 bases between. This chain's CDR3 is CASSIRAKDPGTEAFF. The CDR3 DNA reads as TGTGCCAGTAGTATCAGGGCAAAAGACCCGGGCACTGAAGCTTTCTTT.